This T cell receptor beta chain was retrieved from a study of shared clonotypes between healthy human individuals. Study-level results: Some naive CD4 clonotypes, about 5%, turned up in common across several donors. There were few donors, and this limited the genetic and exposure-history diversity represented. Non-shared clonotypes had lower generation probabilities than clonotypes shared by all four sorted-subset donors.

Naive CD8 cells, CD45RO-negative and positively selected for CCR7, excluded terminally differentiated effector memory CD45RA+ cells. In the original workflow: Filtering differed for immunoSEQ, which gave only junction sequences without quality scores. Profiled with immunoSEQ multiplex PCR; TCRdb holds only in-frame clones, not every one. For V, J and clone size, that table is used; D and trimming come from the DNA. The sample includes roughly 770,000 clones, about 96% of them seen just once. Trimming removed 7 bases at V and 10 bases at J, with 31 bases between. The CDR3 is 18 amino acids. Germline CDR1 is MDHEN and CDR2 is SYDVKM. Worth noting for this clone: Its antigen is undetermined.

The TCR comes from a man younger than 40 in good health. Specimen: naive CD8+ T cells sorted from blood. This chain links TRBV28 with TRBJ1-4; TRBD1 might be the D (5 bases). CDR3 amino acids: CASTAFSGRSLDLGKLFF. The CDR3 coding sequence is TGTGCCAGCACCGCCTTCTCGGGACGAAGTCTTGACCTAGGAAAACTGTTTTTT.